A selection of T cell receptor beta chains follows, all from one sample in a study of T cells in Graves' hyperthyroidism and ophthalmopathy. TCRdb ran MiXCR on the multiplex PCR reads and lists one entry per CDR3 protein. The sample gives over 700,000 distinct CDR3 sequences, more than 30% of which show up once; 7.5% to 9.5% is in the top ten. Material: blood. Receptors were obtained from a man younger than 35 with Graves' hyperthyroidism. CDR3s leave out the opening cysteine and the closing phenylalanine or tryptophan. Fields, in order: CDR3 protein, V gene, CDR3 length.

cdr3_aa: SVQVWDTEKLF
v_call: TRBV29-1
cdr3_length: 11

cdr3_aa: ASSLTGAGFDEQF
v_call: TRBV7-3
cdr3_length: 13

cdr3_aa: SVEGGGRPPETQY
v_call: TRBV29-1
cdr3_length: 13

cdr3_aa: ATSLAGAKLYGELF
v_call: TRBV24-1
cdr3_length: 14

cdr3_aa: ASSFSAATNEKLF
v_call: TRBV12-3/TRBV12-4
cdr3_length: 13

cdr3_aa: ASRGRDWSPLH
v_call: TRBV6-5
cdr3_length: 11

cdr3_aa: ASSYQGRGNSPLH
v_call: TRBV10-3
cdr3_length: 13

cdr3_aa: ASSLVAGGNTEAF
v_call: TRBV7-2
cdr3_length: 13

cdr3_aa: ASSLDGRWGGSYGYT
v_call: TRBV7-9
cdr3_length: 15

cdr3_aa: ASSLVVGAKETQY
v_call: TRBV7-2
cdr3_length: 13

cdr3_aa: ASRDGPASYEQY
v_call: TRBV19
cdr3_length: 12

cdr3_aa: ASSLGGTGYNSPLH
v_call: TRBV7-9
cdr3_length: 14

cdr3_aa: ASTGTGGVQPQH
v_call: TRBV10-3
cdr3_length: 12

cdr3_aa: ASSEVWVAGETQY
v_call: TRBV6-1
cdr3_length: 13

cdr3_aa: ASSPGRGGYGYT
v_call: TRBV2
cdr3_length: 12